Listed here is a single T cell receptor beta chain. Its target is not known. Germline V gives CDR1 GTSNPN, CDR2 SVGIG (reference sequence). V shed 2 bases and J shed 11 bases, with 21 bases lying between them. This CDR3 contains 14 residues. Healthy bone marrow donors supplied every sample. These data come from a study of cytomegalovirus exposure and HLA in healthy donors. Primers: 60 Vbeta forward and 13 Jbeta reverse. Libraries were prepared by immunoSEQ multiplex PCR; TCRdb keeps only in-frame clonotypes and omits some of them. The table records around 150,000 clones, roughly 79% of them present only once. Study-wide results and caveats: Later analysis reportedly placed an Asian-associated ancestry cluster below the roughly 690-donor mean in N-insertions. Association of a missense DCLRE1C variant with TCR beta V- and J-gene trimming was reported in a later analysis.

This receptor was identified in a woman in her thirties or forties in good health and CMV-seronegative. Input material: PBMCs. The V gene is TRBV30, the J gene TRBJ1-1; D perhaps matches TRBD1 (5 bases). In DNA, the CDR3 is TGTGCCTGGAGTAGCGGGACGGTGGGGAGGGGTGCTTTCTTT. As protein: CAWSSGTVGRGAFF. Supplemented by reference TRBV30 and TRBJ1-1, the full variable domain reads SQTIHQWPATLVQPVGSPLSLECTVEGTSNPNLYWYRQAAGRGLQLLFYSVGIGQISSEVPQNLSASRPQDRQFILSSKKLLLSDSGFYLCAWSSGTVGRGAFFGQGTRLTVV.